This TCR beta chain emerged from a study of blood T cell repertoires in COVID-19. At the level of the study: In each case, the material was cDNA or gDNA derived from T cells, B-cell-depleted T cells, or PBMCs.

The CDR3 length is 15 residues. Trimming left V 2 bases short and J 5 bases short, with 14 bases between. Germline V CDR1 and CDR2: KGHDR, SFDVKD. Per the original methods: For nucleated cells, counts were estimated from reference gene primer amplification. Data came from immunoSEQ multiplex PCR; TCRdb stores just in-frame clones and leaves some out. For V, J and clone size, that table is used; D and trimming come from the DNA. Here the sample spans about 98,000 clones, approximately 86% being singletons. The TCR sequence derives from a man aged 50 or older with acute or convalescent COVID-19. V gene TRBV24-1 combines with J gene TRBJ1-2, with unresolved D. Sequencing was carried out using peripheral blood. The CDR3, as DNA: TGTGCCACCAGTGATTCGAGGGAGGCAAGGTATGGCTACACCTTC. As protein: CATSDSREARYGYTF.